The clone carrying this T cell receptor (beta chain) came up a few times. Its specificity is not known. The entry originates in a study of glioma-infiltrating T cells. Study-wide findings and caveats: Tissue and blood shared very few CDR3 sequences. Tissue-blood divergence was below expectation in non-neoplastic patients, above in gliomas.

From germline, CDR1 is MNHEY and CDR2 SMNVEV (reference sequence). After removal of 6 bases from V and 7 bases from J, the junction contained 14 bases not matched to a gene. The CDR3 is 16 residues long. TCR alpha and beta CDR3 regions were amplified from RNA using iRepertoire nested multiplex PCR. Tissue mRNA or PBMC total RNA, about 90-450 ng, went into one-step reverse transcription and amplification. MiXCR, run by TCRdb on the multiplex PCR reads, gives a single entry per CDR3 protein. Here the sample spans around 130,000 distinct CDR3 sequences, under 30% being singletons. Specimen: glioma tissue, nonneoplastic brain tissue, or PBMCs (not recorded which). The V and J genes are TRBV27 and TRBJ2-2; 7 nucleotides line up with TRBD1. This TCR was recovered from a human donor with low-grade glioma or glioblastoma, undergoing nonglioma brain surgery, or in good health (not recorded which). The CDR3 spells CASSSPTGPTSGELFF. CDR3 coding DNA: TGTGCCAGCAGCTCCCCGACAGGGCCCACCAGCGGGGAGCTGTTTTTT.